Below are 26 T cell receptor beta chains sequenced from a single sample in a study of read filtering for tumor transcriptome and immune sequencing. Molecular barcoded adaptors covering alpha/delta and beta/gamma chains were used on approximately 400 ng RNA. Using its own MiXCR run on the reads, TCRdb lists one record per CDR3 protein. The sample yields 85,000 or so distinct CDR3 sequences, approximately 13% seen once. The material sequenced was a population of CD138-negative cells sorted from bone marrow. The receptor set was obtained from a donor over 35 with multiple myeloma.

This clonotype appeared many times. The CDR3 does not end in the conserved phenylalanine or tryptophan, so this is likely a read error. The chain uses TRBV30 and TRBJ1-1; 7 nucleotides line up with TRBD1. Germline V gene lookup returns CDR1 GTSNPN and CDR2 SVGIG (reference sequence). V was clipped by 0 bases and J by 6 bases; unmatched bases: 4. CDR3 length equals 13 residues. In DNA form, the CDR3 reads TGTGCCTGGAGTGTACAGGGGAGGTCTGAAGCTTTCCTT. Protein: CAWSVQGRSEAFL.

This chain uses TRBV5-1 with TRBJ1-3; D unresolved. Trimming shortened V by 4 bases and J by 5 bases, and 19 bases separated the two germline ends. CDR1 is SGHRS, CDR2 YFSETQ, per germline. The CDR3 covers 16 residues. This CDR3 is CASSQDVFRSRNTIYF. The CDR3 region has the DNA TGCGCCAGCAGCCAGGATGTCTTCCGGTCCAGAAACACCATATATTTT.

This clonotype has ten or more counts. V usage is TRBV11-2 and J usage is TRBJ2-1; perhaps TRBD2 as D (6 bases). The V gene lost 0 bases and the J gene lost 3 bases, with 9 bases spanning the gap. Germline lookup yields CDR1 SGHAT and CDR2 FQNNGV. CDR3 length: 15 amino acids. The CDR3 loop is CASSLEAGSYNEQFF. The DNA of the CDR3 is TGTGCCAGCAGCTTAGAAGCGGGCAGCTACAATGAGCAGTTCTTC.

In DNA form, the CDR3 reads TGTGCCAGCAGTTACTCGATCGGGGTAGAGACCCAGTACTTC. Translating gives CASSYSIGVETQYF. The rearrangement joins TRBV6-5 to TRBJ2-5, with D possibly being TRBD2 (5 bases). The CDR3 has 14 residues. Germline CDR1 reads MNHEY; CDR2 reads SVGAGI. The V end lost 0 bases, the J end lost 4 bases, and 9 bases lay between the germline ends.

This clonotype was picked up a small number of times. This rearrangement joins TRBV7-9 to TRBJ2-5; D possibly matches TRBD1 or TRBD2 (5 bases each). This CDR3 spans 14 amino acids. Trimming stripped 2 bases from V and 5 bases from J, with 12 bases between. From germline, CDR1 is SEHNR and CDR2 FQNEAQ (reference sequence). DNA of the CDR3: TGTGCCAGCAGCTTAACGAGGGGCGGGGAGACCCAGTACTTC. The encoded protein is CASSLTRGGETQYF.

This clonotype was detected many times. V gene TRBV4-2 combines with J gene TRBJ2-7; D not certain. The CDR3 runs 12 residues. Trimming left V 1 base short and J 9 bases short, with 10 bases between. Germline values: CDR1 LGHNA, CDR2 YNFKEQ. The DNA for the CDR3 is TGTGCCAGCAGCCAAGTCGGGTATGCGCAGTACTTC. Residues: CASSQVGYAQYF.

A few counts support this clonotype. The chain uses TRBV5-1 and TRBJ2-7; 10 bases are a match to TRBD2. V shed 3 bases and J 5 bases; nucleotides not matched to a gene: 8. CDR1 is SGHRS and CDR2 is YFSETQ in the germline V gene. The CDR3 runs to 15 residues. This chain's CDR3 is CASSSKAGGAHEQYF. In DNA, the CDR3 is TGCGCCAGCAGCTCGAAAGCGGGAGGGGCCCACGAGCAGTACTTC.

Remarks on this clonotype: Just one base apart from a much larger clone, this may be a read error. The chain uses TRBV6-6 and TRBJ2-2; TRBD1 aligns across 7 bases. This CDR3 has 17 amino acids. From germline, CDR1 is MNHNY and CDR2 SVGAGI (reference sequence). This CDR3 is CVSSEDRTRLNTGELFF. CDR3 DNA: TGTGTCAGCAGTGAGGACAGGACCCGCCTGAACACCGGGGAGCTGTTTTTT.

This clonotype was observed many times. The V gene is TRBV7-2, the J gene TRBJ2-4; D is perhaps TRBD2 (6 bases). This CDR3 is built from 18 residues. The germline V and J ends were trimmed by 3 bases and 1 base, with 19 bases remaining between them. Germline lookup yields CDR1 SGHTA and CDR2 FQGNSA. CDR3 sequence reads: CASSFRVAGWGAKNIQYF. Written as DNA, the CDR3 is TGTGCCAGCAGCTTCAGGGTGGCGGGGTGGGGGGCCAAAAACATTCAGTACTTC.

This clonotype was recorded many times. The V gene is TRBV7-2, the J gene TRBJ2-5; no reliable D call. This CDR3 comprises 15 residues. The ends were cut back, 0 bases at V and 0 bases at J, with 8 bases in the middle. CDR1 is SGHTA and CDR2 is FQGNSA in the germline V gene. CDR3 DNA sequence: TGTGCCAGCAGCTTAGCCGCTAGGGACCAAGAGACCCAGTACTTC. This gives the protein CASSLAARDQETQYF.

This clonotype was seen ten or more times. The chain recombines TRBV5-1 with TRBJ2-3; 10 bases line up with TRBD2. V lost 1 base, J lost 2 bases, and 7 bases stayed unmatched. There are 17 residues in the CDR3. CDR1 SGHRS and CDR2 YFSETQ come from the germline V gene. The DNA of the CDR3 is TGCGCCAGCAGCTTGTCGGCTAGCGGGAGCCCCACAGATACGCAGTATTTT. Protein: CASSLSASGSPTDTQYF. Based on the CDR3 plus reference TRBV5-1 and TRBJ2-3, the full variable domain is KAGVTQTPRYLIKTRGQQVTLSCSPISGHRSVSWYQQTPGQGLQFLFEYFSETQRNKGNFPGRFSGRQFSNSRSEMNVSTLELGDSALYLCASSLSASGSPTDTQYFGPGTRLTVL.

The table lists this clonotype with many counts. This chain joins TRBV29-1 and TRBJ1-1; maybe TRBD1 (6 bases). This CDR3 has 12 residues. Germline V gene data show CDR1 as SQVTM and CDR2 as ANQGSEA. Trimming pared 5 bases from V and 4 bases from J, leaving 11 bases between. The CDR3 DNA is TGCAGCGTTCTGGGAGGGGGCACTGAAGCTTTCTTT. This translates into CSVLGGGTEAFF.

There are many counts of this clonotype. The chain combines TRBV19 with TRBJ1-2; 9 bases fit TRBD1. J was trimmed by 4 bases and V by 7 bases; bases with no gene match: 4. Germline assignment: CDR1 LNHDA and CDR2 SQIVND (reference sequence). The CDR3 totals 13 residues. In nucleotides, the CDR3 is TGTGCCAGTACTTCGACAGGGGGCTATGGCTACACCTTC. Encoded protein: CASTSTGGYGYTF.

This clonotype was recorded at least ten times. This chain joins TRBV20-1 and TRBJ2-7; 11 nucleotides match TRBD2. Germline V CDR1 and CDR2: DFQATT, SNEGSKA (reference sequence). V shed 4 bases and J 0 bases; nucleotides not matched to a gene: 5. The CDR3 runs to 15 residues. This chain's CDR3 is CSAKRLAGFSYEQYF. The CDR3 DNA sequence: TGCAGTGCTAAACGACTAGCGGGGTTCTCCTACGAGCAGTACTTC.

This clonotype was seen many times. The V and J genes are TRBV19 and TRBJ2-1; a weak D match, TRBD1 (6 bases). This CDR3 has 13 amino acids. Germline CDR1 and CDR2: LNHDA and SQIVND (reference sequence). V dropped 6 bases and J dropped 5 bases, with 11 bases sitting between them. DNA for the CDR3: TGTGCCAGTAGGTCCGGGGACAACAATGAGCAGTTCTTC. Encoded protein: CASRSGDNNEQFF.

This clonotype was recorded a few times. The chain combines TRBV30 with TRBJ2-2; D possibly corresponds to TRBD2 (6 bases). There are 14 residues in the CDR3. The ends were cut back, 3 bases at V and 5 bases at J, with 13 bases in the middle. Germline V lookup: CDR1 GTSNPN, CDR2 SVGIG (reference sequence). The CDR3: CAWRTGTHTGELFF. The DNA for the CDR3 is TGTGCCTGGAGAACCGGGACTCATACCGGGGAGCTGTTTTTT.

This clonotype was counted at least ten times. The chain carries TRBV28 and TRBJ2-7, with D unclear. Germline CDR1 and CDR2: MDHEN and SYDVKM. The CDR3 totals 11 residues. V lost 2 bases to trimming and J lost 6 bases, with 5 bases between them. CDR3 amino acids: CASSLLREQYF. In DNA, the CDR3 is TGTGCCAGCAGTTTACTCCGCGAGCAGTACTTC.

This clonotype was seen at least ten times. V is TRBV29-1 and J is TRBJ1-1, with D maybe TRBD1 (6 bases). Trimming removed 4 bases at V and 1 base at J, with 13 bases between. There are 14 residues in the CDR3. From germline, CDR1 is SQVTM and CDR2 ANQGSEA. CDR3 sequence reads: CSVGVWGQNTEAFF. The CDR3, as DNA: TGCAGCGTTGGGGTTTGGGGGCAGAACACTGAAGCTTTCTTT.

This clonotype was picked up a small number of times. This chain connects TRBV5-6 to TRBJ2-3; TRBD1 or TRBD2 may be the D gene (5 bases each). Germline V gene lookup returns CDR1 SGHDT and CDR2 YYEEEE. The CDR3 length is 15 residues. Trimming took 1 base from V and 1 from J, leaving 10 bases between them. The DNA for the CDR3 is TGTGCCAGCAGCTTGAGGGGAGTCCGCACAGATACGCAGTATTTT. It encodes CASSLRGVRTDTQYF.

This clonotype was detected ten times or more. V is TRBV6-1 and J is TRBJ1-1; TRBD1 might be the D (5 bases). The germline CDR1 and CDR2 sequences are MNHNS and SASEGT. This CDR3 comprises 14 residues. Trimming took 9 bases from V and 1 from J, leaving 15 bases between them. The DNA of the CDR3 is TGTGCCAGTAGACTCGACAGAAAGAACACTGAAGCTTTCTTT. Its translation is CASRLDRKNTEAFF.

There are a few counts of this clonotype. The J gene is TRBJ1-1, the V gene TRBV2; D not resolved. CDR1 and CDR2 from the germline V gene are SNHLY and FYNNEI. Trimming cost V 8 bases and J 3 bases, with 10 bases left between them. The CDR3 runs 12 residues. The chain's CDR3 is CASSLDHTEAFF. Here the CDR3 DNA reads TGTGCCAGCTCTCTGGACCACACTGAAGCTTTCTTT.

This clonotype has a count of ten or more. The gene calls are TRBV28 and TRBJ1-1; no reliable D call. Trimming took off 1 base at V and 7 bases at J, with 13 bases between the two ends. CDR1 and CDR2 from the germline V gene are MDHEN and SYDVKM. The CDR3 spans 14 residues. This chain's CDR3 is CASSLSKGRFEAFF. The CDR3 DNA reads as TGTGCCAGCAGTTTATCGAAAGGCCGATTTGAAGCTTTCTTT.

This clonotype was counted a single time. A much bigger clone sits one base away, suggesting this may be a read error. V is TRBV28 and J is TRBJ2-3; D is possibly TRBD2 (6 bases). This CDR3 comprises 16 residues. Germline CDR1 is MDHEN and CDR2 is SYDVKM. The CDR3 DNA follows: TGTGCCAGCATGGTTGGGGGGAGCGAAATCACAGATGCGCAGTATTTT. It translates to CASMVGGSEITDAQYF.

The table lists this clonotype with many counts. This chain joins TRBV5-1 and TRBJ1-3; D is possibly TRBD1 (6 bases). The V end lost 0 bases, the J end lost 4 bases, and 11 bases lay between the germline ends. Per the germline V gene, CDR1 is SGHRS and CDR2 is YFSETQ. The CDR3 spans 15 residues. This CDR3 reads CASSLVAGDGNTIYF. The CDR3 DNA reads TGCGCCAGCAGCTTGGTCGCAGGGGACGGAAACACCATATATTTT.

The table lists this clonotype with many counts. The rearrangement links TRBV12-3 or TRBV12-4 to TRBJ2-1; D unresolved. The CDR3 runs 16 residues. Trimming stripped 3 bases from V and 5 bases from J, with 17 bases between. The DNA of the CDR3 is TGTGCCAGCAGTTTGAGTGGATTAGCACCTAACAATGAGCAGTTCTTC. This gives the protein CASSLSGLAPNNEQFF.

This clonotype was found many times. CDR3 loop: CASSLTGNEKLFF. The CDR3 nucleotides read TGTGCCAGCAGTTTGACAGGAAATGAAAAACTGTTTTTT. The chain carries TRBV28 and TRBJ1-4; weak D call: TRBD1 (6 bases). CDR1 and CDR2 from the germline V gene are MDHEN and SYDVKM. The length of the CDR3 is 13 residues. V dropped 3 bases and J dropped 5 bases, with 7 bases sitting between them.